A selection of T cell receptor beta chains follows, all from one sample in a study of follicular helper T cells after annual influenza vaccination. The data were produced by immunoSEQ multiplex PCR, yet TCRdb's version contains in-frame clones alone and is incomplete. The sample yields just over 7,000 clones, over 70% seen once. This material consisted of CXCR5+ CD38- circulating T follicular helper cells from blood, taken 7 days after influenza vaccination. The receptors come from an adult who received the influenza vaccine. Both conserved end residues are part of each CDR3. A D gene is named only where the DNA matches it firmly. Size is stated for part of the rows, as once, few or many counts, or as a class when the clone is expanded.

V gene	D gene	J gene	clone size	CDR3 protein	CDR3 DNA
TRBV30	TRBD2	TRBJ2-5	-	CAWSVGLAGDGTQYF	TGTGCCTGGAGTGTGGGACTAGCGGGAGACGGGACCCAGTACTTC
TRBV7-9	-	TRBJ1-1	-	CASSLAAGIRAFF	TGTGCCAGCAGCTTAGCCGCCGGGATAAGAGCTTTCTTT
TRBV28	TRBD1	TRBJ1-1	-	CASRPPQGSVEAFF	TGTGCCAGCAGGCCTCCACAGGGGTCGGTTGAAGCTTTCTTT
TRBV2	TRBD1	TRBJ2-1	-	CASSEGTGGREQFF	TGTGCCAGCAGTGAGGGGACAGGGGGCCGGGAGCAGTTCTTC
TRBV28	-	TRBJ1-5	few	CASSWGGENQPQHF	TGTGCCAGCAGCTGGGGTGGGGAGAATCAGCCCCAGCATTTT
TRBV28	-	TRBJ2-7	-	CASQDKTRPYEQYF	TGTGCCAGCCAAGACAAGACCAGACCCTACGAGCAGTACTTC
TRBV5-5	-	TRBJ1-4	-	CASSAGSSGGWEKLFF	TGTGCCAGCAGCGCCGGGTCCTCTGGGGGTTGGGAAAAACTGTTTTTT
TRBV19	-	TRBJ2-3	-	CASSAKWGVASTDTQYF	TGTGCCAGTAGTGCCAAGTGGGGTGTTGCGAGCACAGATACGCAGTATTTT
TRBV27	-	TRBJ2-3	-	CASSRGGLGYTDTQYF	TGTGCCAGCAGCCGAGGGGGGCTAGGGTACACAGATACGCAGTATTTT
TRBV29-1	-	TRBJ1-4	-	CSAHGGGTNEKLFF	TGCAGCGCCCATGGCGGGGGAACTAATGAAAAACTGTTTTTT
TRBV28	-	TRBJ1-2	-	CASSLLQRGYTF	TGTGCCAGCAGTTTGTTACAGCGAGGCTACACCTTC
TRBV28	-	TRBJ1-1	once	CASSLGGRGTEAFF	TGTGCCAGCAGTTTAGGGGGACGAGGCACTGAAGCTTTCTTT
TRBV5-1	TRBD1	TRBJ2-6	-	CASSFGQGTPSGANVLTF	TGCGCCAGCAGCTTCGGACAGGGTACTCCCTCTGGGGCCAACGTCCTGACTTTC
TRBV5-1	TRBD2	TRBJ2-1	few	CASSSAGGGEQFF	TGCGCCAGCAGCTCTGCGGGAGGAGGAGAGCAGTTCTTC
TRBV14	TRBD2	TRBJ2-3	few	CASSQVWWEGKHF	TGTGCCAGCAGCCAAGTTTGGTGGGAGGGCAAGCATTTT
TRBV28	-	TRBJ2-1	-	CASNFGAYNEQFF	TGTGCCAGCAACTTTGGGGCTTACAATGAGCAGTTCTTC
TRBV6-6	TRBD1	TRBJ1-4	-	CASSRTGVDEKLFF	TGTGCCAGCAGTCGTACAGGGGTCGATGAAAAACTGTTTTTT
TRBV28	-	TRBJ1-5	-	CASRGASNQPQHF	TGTGCCAGCAGGGGAGCTAGCAATCAGCCCCAGCATTTT
TRBV4-1	-	TRBJ2-7	-	CASSQTGLKQYF	TGCGCCAGCAGCCAAACGGGGCTTAAGCAGTACTTC
TRBV7-9	-	TRBJ1-4	-	CASSLTDEKLFF	TGTGCCAGCAGCTTAACTGATGAAAAACTGTTTTTT